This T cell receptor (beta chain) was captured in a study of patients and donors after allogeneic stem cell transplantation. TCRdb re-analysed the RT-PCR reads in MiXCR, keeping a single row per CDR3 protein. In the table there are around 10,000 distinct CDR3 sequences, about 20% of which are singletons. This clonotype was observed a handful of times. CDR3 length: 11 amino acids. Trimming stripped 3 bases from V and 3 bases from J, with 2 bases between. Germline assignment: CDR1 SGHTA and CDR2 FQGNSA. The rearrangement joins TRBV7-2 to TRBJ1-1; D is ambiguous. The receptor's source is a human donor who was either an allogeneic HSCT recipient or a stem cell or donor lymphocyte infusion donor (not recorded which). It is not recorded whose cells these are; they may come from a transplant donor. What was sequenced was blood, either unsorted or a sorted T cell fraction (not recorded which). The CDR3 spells CASSLHTEAFF. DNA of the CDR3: TGTGCCAGCAGCTTGCACACTGAAGCTTTCTTT.